This T cell receptor (beta chain) was captured by sequencing in a study of control samples from healthy donors and cancer patients. Here immunoSEQ multiplex PCR was the method, and the copy in TCRdb shows in-frame clones only, minus some. The sample includes around 130,000 clones, roughly 91% of them seen just once. The ends were cut back, 11 bases at V and 7 bases at J, with 12 bases in the middle. Germline V gene data show CDR1 as MNHEY and CDR2 as SVGAGI. This CDR3 region has 11 residues. The material sequenced was PBMCs. The V gene is TRBV6-5, the J gene TRBJ2-1; D assignment may be TRBD1 or TRBD2 (6 bases each). The TCR originated in a man aged 45-65 years with head and neck cancer. The CDR3 region is CAASGANEQFF. CDR3 nucleotide sequence: TGTGCCGCGTCGGGGGCGAATGAGCAGTTCTTC.